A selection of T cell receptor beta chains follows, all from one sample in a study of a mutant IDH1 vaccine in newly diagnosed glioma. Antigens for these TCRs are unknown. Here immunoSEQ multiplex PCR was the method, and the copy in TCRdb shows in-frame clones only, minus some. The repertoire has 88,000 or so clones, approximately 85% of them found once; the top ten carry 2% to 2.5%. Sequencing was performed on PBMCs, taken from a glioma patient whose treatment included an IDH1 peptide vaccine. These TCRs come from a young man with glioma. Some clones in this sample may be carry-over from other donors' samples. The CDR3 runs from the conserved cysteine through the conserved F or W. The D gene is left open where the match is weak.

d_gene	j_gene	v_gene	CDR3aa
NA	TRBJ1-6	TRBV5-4	CASSLGGRTYNSPLHF
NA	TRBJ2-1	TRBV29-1	CSAWGNRNNEQFF
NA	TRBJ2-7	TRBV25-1	CASSPRTASSYEQYF
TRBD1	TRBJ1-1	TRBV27	CASTGTGSNTEAFF
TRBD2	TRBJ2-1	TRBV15	CATRGGKAGGNSYNEQFF
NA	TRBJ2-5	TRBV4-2	CASSQDVGLQSQYF
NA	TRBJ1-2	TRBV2	CASSSGSTENGYTF
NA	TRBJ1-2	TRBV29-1	CSVDLDRMRGYTF
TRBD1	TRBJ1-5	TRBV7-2	CASSLEQGGLQPQHF
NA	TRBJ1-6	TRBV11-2	CASSWELPGDLHF
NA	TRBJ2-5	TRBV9	CASSVLQQDVQYF
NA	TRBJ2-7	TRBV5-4	CASRERVGGEQYF
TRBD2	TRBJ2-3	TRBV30	CAWRGIIDTQYF
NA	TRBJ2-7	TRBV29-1	CSVGAVGTYEQYF
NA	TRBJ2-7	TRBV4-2	CASSLGATYEQYF
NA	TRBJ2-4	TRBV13	CASSPPTLAKNIQYF